A selection of T cell receptor beta chains follows, all from one sample in a study of neurological immune-mediated disorders. TCRdb used MiXCR to reprocess the 5' RACE reads, holding one entry per CDR3 protein. The sample has 50,000 to 55,000 distinct CDR3 sequences; approximately 10% are singletons. The sequenced material came from PBMCs. These receptors were taken from a man aged 70 or older with HTLV-1-associated myelopathy (HAM/TSP). Each CDR3 is given without its conserved first and last residue. A D gene is named only where the DNA matches it firmly.

cdr3_aa,d_call,v_call
ATSRDRQVGGELF,.,TRBV15
ASSSADRGHQETQY,TRBD1,TRBV7-9
SVETSTETQY,TRBD2,TRBV29-1
ASSKGTLRAEQF,.,TRBV6-6
ASSLLVNEKLF,.,TRBV5-6
ASSQGTGVYGYT,TRBD1,TRBV4-1
ASSVGQGADTQY,TRBD1,TRBV9
ASSDGSGRRTQPQH,.,TRBV6-2/TRBV6-3
ASSLGQPGGAEAF,.,TRBV7-9
SARRGASGYTYEQY,TRBD2,TRBV20-1
ASSVAGGRENEQF,TRBD2,TRBV9
ASSLVSTDTYGYT,.,TRBV5-1
ASSLNKGDTQY,.,TRBV7-3
ASSSNRDRGHEQF,TRBD1,TRBV7-9
ASSFEDRDREAYEQY,TRBD1,TRBV12-3/TRBV12-4
ASSPYGDSSNYGYT,TRBD1,TRBV18
SVSGQGIYEQY,TRBD1,TRBV29-1
ASSLVARREETQY,.,TRBV5-1
SDDAGAQY,TRBD2,TRBV29-1
ASSFRSYTGELF,.,TRBV5-1
ASIGSSEAF,.,TRBV6-1
ASSLENVRDEQF,.,TRBV5-1
ASSPSGRAGETQY,TRBD2,TRBV7-2
ASSFAGTNYGYT,.,TRBV6-6
ASTREGPTDTQY,TRBD2,TRBV12-3/TRBV12-4
ASSPSLAEETQY,TRBD2,TRBV18
SAVKRRGQGLNTGELF,TRBD1,TRBV20-1
ASSVVLSVGTGYT,.,TRBV7-2
ASSLTSTSDEQY,.,TRBV7-3
SAYARGEGEKLF,.,TRBV20-1
ASSRRSGRAYEQF,TRBD2,TRBV7-8
ASSQDGVNTEAF,.,TRBV4-3
ASAGPPDEQY,.,TRBV6-1
SAKGRVYEQY,.,TRBV20-1
ATRDTYYEQY,.,TRBV24-1
ASRGVAGGGEQF,TRBD2,TRBV3-1
ASSRLRRGPDGYT,TRBD1,TRBV7-8
ASSRELDNAQF,.,TRBV4-2
ASSLGWGDTQY,.,TRBV7-7
ASSYSGGGVGYNEQF,TRBD2,TRBV6-5
ASSLRGGQFNQPQH,TRBD1,TRBV12-3/TRBV12-4
SARDPRSTSGETDTQY,TRBD2,TRBV20-1